This TCR beta chain was retrieved from a study of human T cells and chemical hapten exposure (dated by TCRdb to the early 2020s). Concerning the study at large: For sensitization, 2% DPC in acetone was applied to a 2 cm by 2 cm area of upper inner arm skin. Throughout the roughly 24-week study period, patients were also given weekly therapeutic DPC doses on the scalp. Patch testing on the upper back used Finn chambers containing 0.01% DPC, with scoring done after 6 days according to International Contact Dermatitis Research Group standards. Most of the patients in the cohort were female, and the cohort covered alopecia areata with under or over 50% scalp involvement, alopecia totalis and alopecia universalis. Libraries were pooled for sequencing, and per-sample TCR yields varied mainly because of small differences in library volumes within the pool. In alopecia patients, the study followed how the peripheral blood TCR repertoire changed in vivo over primary and secondary sensitization to diphenylcyclopropenone (DPC), a hapten. Blood samples were taken from patients before sensitization (week 0) and at 2, 6 and about 24 weeks after DPC sensitization. Some 29 alopecia patients provided blood for TCR sequencing at one to four time points (pre-sensitization, 2, 6 and 24 weeks). Here is what the overall study found, with its caveats: Repeated subsampling changed both the strength of the expansion versus patch-test correlation and the threshold at which the correlation became significant. Because all patients had alopecia, a presumed autoimmune disease, the immune response of the patients might differ from that of healthy individuals. Expanded TCRs formed significantly more large CDR3 similarity clusters than pre-sensitization or healthy control sets, consistent with antigen-driven responses. Patch test score was positively correlated with the number of PT1 expanded TCRs, with significance at thresholds 8, 16 and 32 but not at 4. No change with DPC sensitization was found in the number of TCRs above 1 in 1000 frequency, and no evidence of global repertoire structure alterations was found.

Receptor libraries were prepared by RACE. The data were produced on a NextSeq 500. During library preparation, unique molecular identifiers were attached to individual cDNA molecules so that TCRs could be counted quantitatively and reproducibly. For every blood RNA sample, sequencing covered both the TCR alpha and TCR beta chains. On the study's bioinformatics: A median of roughly 99,000 TCRs per sample was observed, with a range of about 20,000 to 750,000. V, J and CDR3 annotation of the TCR reads was performed with the Decombinator software suite. Every sample was subsampled to the same number of TCRs (28,000) for the PS versus PT1 abundance plots. TCRs were defined as expanded if absent before sensitization and observed at least eight times at the 2-week time point. Through fastp at Q25 and MiXCR, TCRdb rebuilt clones from the public reads, retaining in-frame beta chains. For every CDR3 protein sequence, its rows merge into one entry that carries the most common genes and DNA. TCRdb, not the original authors, processed these V and J calls. This sample comprises about 340,000 distinct CDR3 sequences, 5.5% to 8% of them detected only once. About 8% of the sample is in the top ten clones.

Worth noting for this clonotype: Its binding antigen is unknown. A read error is possible here, since a much larger clone lies one base away.

The germline V gene specifies SQVTM as CDR1 and ANQGSEA as CDR2. Trimming removed 3 bases from V and 0 bases from J, leaving 5 bases between the germline ends. The cysteine opens and the phenylalanine closes a CDR3 of 12 amino acids. The entry retains the CDR3 DNA only, 36 bases that are in frame from base 1. The sample's time point label, in plain terms: patch test 1, 2 weeks after DPC sensitization. In the paper's terms, the treatment or condition label means: therapeutic diphenylcyclopropenone sensitization with weekly scalp DPC. At every patch-test visit, the blood draw took place before the patch test was put on. Patients were considered eligible if aged 18 to 70, diagnosed with alopecia and deemed suitable for DPC therapy, and patients were excluded if pregnant. Total RNA was isolated from unfractionated whole blood collected in Tempus Blood RNA tubes.

Sequences were derived from whole blood, sampled in connection with sensitization to the hapten diphenylcyclopropenone (DPC). The TCR originated in a young woman with alopecia areata. Some clones in this sample may be carry-over from other donors' samples. The V gene is TRBV29-1 and the J gene is TRBJ1-1; no D gene can be assigned with confidence. The nucleotides read TGCAGCGTTGACCTGGTGAACACTGAAGCTTTCTTT. Translated, it reads CSVDLVNTEAFF.